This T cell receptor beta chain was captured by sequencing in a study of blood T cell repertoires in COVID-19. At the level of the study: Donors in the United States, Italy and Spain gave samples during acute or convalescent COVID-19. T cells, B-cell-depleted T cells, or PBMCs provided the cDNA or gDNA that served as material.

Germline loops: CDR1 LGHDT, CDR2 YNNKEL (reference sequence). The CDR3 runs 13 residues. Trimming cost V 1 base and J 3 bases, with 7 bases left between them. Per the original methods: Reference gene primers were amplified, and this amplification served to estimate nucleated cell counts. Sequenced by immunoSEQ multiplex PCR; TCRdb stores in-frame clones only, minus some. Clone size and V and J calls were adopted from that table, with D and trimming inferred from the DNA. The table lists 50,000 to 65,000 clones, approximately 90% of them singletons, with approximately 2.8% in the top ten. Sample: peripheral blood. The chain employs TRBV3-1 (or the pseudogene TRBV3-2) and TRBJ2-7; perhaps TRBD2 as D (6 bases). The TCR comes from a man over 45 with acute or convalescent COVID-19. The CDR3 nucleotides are TGTGCCAGCAGCCAAGGGACTAACTACGAGCAGTACTTC. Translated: CASSQGTNYEQYF.